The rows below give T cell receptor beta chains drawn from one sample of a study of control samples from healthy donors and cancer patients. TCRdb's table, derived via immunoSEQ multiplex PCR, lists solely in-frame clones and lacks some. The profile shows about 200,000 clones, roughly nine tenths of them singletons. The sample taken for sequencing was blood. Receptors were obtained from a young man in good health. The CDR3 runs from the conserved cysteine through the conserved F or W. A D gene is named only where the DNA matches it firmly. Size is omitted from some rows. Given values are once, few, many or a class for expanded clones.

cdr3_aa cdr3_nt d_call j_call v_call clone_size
CASSQFQGTQKNTEAFF TGCGCCAGCAGCCAGTTCCAAGGCACCCAGAAAAACACTGAAGCTTTCTTT - TRBJ1-1 TRBV4-1 -
CASSPTGVGSYGYTF TGTGCCAGCAGCCCGACAGGGGTCGGGAGCTATGGCTACACCTTC TRBD1 TRBJ1-2 TRBV16 -
CASSGGGEAFF TGCGCCAGCAGTGGGGGTGGTGAAGCTTTCTTT - TRBJ1-1 TRBV10-2 -
CSVDDSSYEQYF TGCAGCGTTGATGATAGCTCCTACGAGCAGTACTTC - TRBJ2-7 TRBV29-1 -
CAWNEVGGYTF TGTGCCTGGAATGAGGTCGGCGGCTACACCTTC - TRBJ1-2 TRBV30 -
CASSVTGVDTEAFF TGCGCCAGCAGCGTAACAGGGGTGGACACTGAAGCTTTCTTT TRBD1 TRBJ1-1 TRBV5-1 -
CASSLGGPDSNSPLHF TGTGCCAGCAGCTTAGGGGGGCCTGATAGTAATTCACCCCTCCACTTT - TRBJ1-6 TRBV13 -
CASSDSGANVLTF TGTGCCAGCAGTGACTCTGGGGCCAACGTCCTGACTTTC - TRBJ2-6 TRBV6-6 -
CASGPGQLSNYGYTF TGTGCCAGCGGCCCGGGACAGTTATCTAACTATGGCTACACCTTC TRBD1 TRBJ1-2 TRBV2 -
CASSLDSGGTTDTQYF TGCGCCAGCAGCTTGGATAGCGGGGGGACGACAGATACGCAGTATTTT TRBD2 TRBJ2-3 TRBV5-1 -
CASSLGVQGNQPQHF TGTGCCAGCAGTTTAGGGGTACAGGGCAATCAGCCCCAGCATTTT - TRBJ1-5 TRBV27 -
CATSDFGNQETQYF TGTGCCACCAGTGATTTTGGGAATCAAGAGACCCAGTACTTC - TRBJ2-5 TRBV24-1 -
CASEVCQPQHF TGTGCCAGCGAGGTTTGTCAGCCCCAGCATTTT - TRBJ1-5 TRBV11-3 few
CASSQSGGQNEQFF TGTGCCAGCAGCCAAAGCGGGGGTCAGAATGAGCAGTTCTTC TRBD2 TRBJ2-1 TRBV3-1/TRBV3-2 -
CASSQLRAGSEQYF TGTGCCAGCAGCCAGTTAAGGGCAGGGAGCGAGCAGTACTTC - TRBJ2-7 TRBV3-1/TRBV3-2 -
CASSQGGVGGYVADTQYF TGCGCCAGCAGCCAAGGCGGGGTTGGAGGGTATGTGGCAGATACGCAGTATTTT - TRBJ2-3 TRBV5-1 -
CASSYTPPTGTNSPLHF TGTGCCAGCAGTTACACCCCCCCGACAGGGACTAATTCACCCCTCCACTTT TRBD1 TRBJ1-6 TRBV6-2/TRBV6-3 -
CASSERAVRNEKLFF TGTGCCAGCAGTGAACGGGCGGTTAGGAATGAAAAACTGTTTTTT - TRBJ1-4 TRBV6-1 -
CASSFRQGYYGYTF TGTGCCAGCAGCTTTAGGCAGGGGTACTATGGCTACACCTTC - TRBJ1-2 TRBV5-6 -
CASRVPQGPAFDYTF TGTGCCAGCAGAGTCCCACAGGGGCCCGCCTTTGACTACACCTTC TRBD1 TRBJ1-2 TRBV6-5 -
CASKRDYGYTF TGTGCCAGCAAGAGGGACTATGGCTACACCTTC - TRBJ1-2 TRBV6-5 few
CASSLGGRQGASGNTIYF TGTGCCAGCAGCTTGGGTGGGCGGCAGGGGGCTTCTGGAAACACCATATATTTT TRBD1 TRBJ1-3 TRBV5-4 -
CAVTGTGLSEAFF TGTGCCGTAACCGGGACAGGGTTATCTGAAGCTTTCTTT TRBD1 TRBJ1-1 TRBV10-3 -
CASSVDRFALFSEAFF TGTGCCAGTAGTGTCGACAGGTTTGCCCTCTTCTCTGAAGCTTTCTTT - TRBJ1-1 TRBV19 -
CASSQTQGFEYEQFF TGTGCCAGCAGCCAAACGCAGGGGTTCGAGTATGAGCAGTTCTTC - TRBJ2-1 TRBV14 -
CSVSGTASEQYF TGCAGCGTTTCTGGGACGGCGAGCGAGCAGTACTTC - TRBJ2-7 TRBV29-1 few
CASSEGEFSAFF TGTGCCAGCAGTGAAGGGGAGTTTTCGGCTTTCTTT - TRBJ1-1 TRBV2 -
CASSARPGLANHEQFF TGTGCCAGCAGTGCCCGACCGGGACTAGCGAACCATGAGCAGTTCTTC TRBD2 TRBJ2-1 TRBV2 -
CASSEASGGPNEQFF TGTGCCAGCAGTGAGGCTAGCGGGGGCCCTAATGAGCAGTTCTTC TRBD2 TRBJ2-1 TRBV6-1 few
CASSDPFRAKNIQYF TGTGCCAGCAGTGACCCTTTTAGGGCCAAAAACATTCAGTACTTC - TRBJ2-4 TRBV2 -
CASSLAIGTVSSGNTIYF TGTGCCAGCAGCTTGGCCATCGGGACAGTCTCCTCTGGAAACACCATATATTTT TRBD1 TRBJ1-3 TRBV5-5 -
CASSPLGGGATQYF TGTGCCAGCAGCCCCCTAGGCGGGGGGGCTACGCAGTATTTT TRBD2 TRBJ2-3 TRBV3-1/TRBV3-2 -
CASSLLQGARTEAFF TGTGCCAGCAGCTTACTGCAGGGGGCGCGGACTGAAGCTTTCTTT TRBD1 TRBJ1-1 TRBV11-2 -
CASSSTNSPLHF TGTGCCAGCAGTTCCACCAATTCACCCCTCCACTTT - TRBJ1-6 TRBV12-3/TRBV12-4 -
CASSVRGRSTEAFF TGTGCCAGCAGCGTCAGGGGGCGCAGCACTGAAGCTTTCTTT TRBD1 TRBJ1-1 TRBV7-8 -
CASSLGGLSNTGELFF TGTGCCAGCAGCTTAGGGGGACTTTCTAACACCGGGGAGCTGTTTTTT - TRBJ2-2 TRBV7-2 once
CSAAQAGDYGYTF TGCAGCGCCGCCCAGGCTGGGGACTATGGCTACACCTTC - TRBJ1-2 TRBV29-1 -
CASSNPRDRSLNYGYTF TGTGCCAGCAGCAACCCGAGGGACAGGAGTCTAAACTATGGCTACACCTTC TRBD1 TRBJ1-2 TRBV7-8 -
CSVVWVRAFF TGCAGCGTCGTTTGGGTTAGAGCTTTCTTT - TRBJ1-1 TRBV29-1 -
CASRRQGNEQFF TGTGCCAGCAGACGACAGGGAAATGAGCAGTTCTTC TRBD1 TRBJ2-1 TRBV3-1/TRBV3-2 -
CASSSSTGVTGELFF TGTGCCAGCAGCTCCTCGACAGGGGTGACCGGGGAGCTGTTTTTT TRBD1 TRBJ2-2 TRBV7-8 -
CAISESLRTDTQYF TGTGCCATCAGTGAGTCTCTACGCACAGATACGCAGTATTTT - TRBJ2-3 TRBV10-3 -
CASSVEGYNEQFF TGTGCCAGCAGCGTAGAGGGCTACAATGAGCAGTTCTTC - TRBJ2-1 TRBV9 -
CASSESGRNEQFF TGTGCCAGCAGTGAAAGTGGAAGAAATGAGCAGTTCTTC - TRBJ2-1 TRBV6-1 -
CASSPGLYEQYF TGTGCCAGCAGTCCGGGGCTCTACGAGCAGTACTTC - TRBJ2-7 TRBV12-3/TRBV12-4 -
CSASSPGLAPTGELFF TGCAGTGCTAGTTCGCCGGGACTAGCGCCCACCGGGGAGCTGTTTTTT TRBD2 TRBJ2-2 TRBV20-1 -
CASSLDGQNYGYTF TGTGCCAGCAGCTTGGACGGACAGAACTATGGCTACACCTTC - TRBJ1-2 TRBV5-4 -
CASGTTGLEGNTIYF TGTGCCAGCGGGACGACAGGCTTGGAAGGAAACACCATATATTTT - TRBJ1-3 TRBV9 -
CASSQEWQGQTTGELFF TGTGCCAGCAGCCAAGAGTGGCAGGGGCAAACCACCGGGGAGCTGTTTTTT - TRBJ2-2 TRBV4-2 -
CASSLATGVGQPQHF TGTGCCAGCAGCTTAGCGACAGGGGTTGGGCAGCCCCAGCATTTT TRBD1 TRBJ1-5 TRBV7-9 -
CASSGDSFYGYTF TGTGCCAGCAGTGGGGACAGCTTCTATGGCTACACCTTC TRBD1 TRBJ1-2 TRBV6-6 -
CASSFSLLNAGADTQYF TGTGCCAGCAGCTTTTCATTACTGAACGCGGGGGCAGATACGCAGTATTTT TRBD2 TRBJ2-3 TRBV5-5 -
CASRQKSDNEQFF TGTGCCAGCAGGCAAAAGTCTGACAATGAGCAGTTCTTC - TRBJ2-1 TRBV21-1 -
CASSPPFIGVDEKLFF TGTGCCAGCTCACCACCGTTTATCGGGGTTGACGAAAAACTGTTTTTT - TRBJ1-4 TRBV18 -
CASSEGIGEQFF TGTGCCAGCAGCGAAGGGATTGGGGAGCAGTTCTTC - TRBJ2-1 TRBV7-3 -
CASSQEERAVWDSPLHF TGCGCCAGCAGCCAAGAGGAGCGGGCCGTCTGGGATTCACCCCTCCACTTT - TRBJ1-6 TRBV4-1 -